The clone carrying this TCR beta chain was counted a few times. Its specificity is not known. MiXCR, run by TCRdb on the RACE reads, gives a single entry per CDR3 protein. The repertoire holds roughly 180,000 distinct CDR3 sequences, with about a fifth as singletons. The germline V gene has CDR1 LGHNT and CDR2 FRNRAP. V lost 4 bases and J 0 bases, leaving 13 bases between the germline ends. This CDR3 has 15 residues. This sample stems from a study of human T cells and chemical hapten exposure. Study-wide points: Following DPC sensitization, TCRs present above 1 in 1000 frequency showed no change.

The time point: patch test 1, 2 weeks after DPC sensitization. As to treatment: therapeutic diphenylcyclopropenone sensitization with weekly scalp DPC. Prior to application of each patch test, blood was drawn. The sequence was obtained from a woman in her 50s with alopecia areata. Some clones in this sample may be carry-over from other donors' samples. This chain joins TRBV12-5 and TRBJ2-7; TRBD2 is a possible D gene (5 bases). The material sequenced was whole blood, taken in connection with sensitization to the hapten diphenylcyclopropenone (DPC). CDR3 DNA: TGTGCTAGTGGTTCGGAAGAAGGACTCTCCTACGAGCAGTACTTC. Its protein product is CASGSEEGLSYEQYF. Filled out from reference TRBV12-5 and TRBJ2-7, the complete variable domain reads DARVTQTPRHKVTEMGQEVTMRCQPILGHNTVFWYRQTMMQGLELLAYFRNRAPLDDSGMPKDRFSAEMPDATLATLKIQPSEPRDSAVYFCASGSEEGLSYEQYFGPGTRLTVT.